The rows below give T cell receptor beta chains drawn from one sample of a study of breast tumors, draining lymph nodes, adjacent tissues. TCRdb used MiXCR to reprocess the multiplex PCR reads, holding one entry per CDR3 protein. The data contain about 230,000 distinct CDR3 sequences, 32% of them seen just once; the ten biggest clones take up around 1.4%. Sample: axillary lymph node tissue. These receptors originate from a female donor with breast cancer. Some clones in this sample may be carry-over from other donors' samples. Each CDR3 is given with its conserved first and last residue. The order of the fields is clone size, V gene, D gene, J gene, CDR3 DNA, CDR3 protein. D genes are given only for firm matches. Size is omitted from some rows. Given values are once, few, many or a class for expanded clones.

>many|TRBV19|-|TRBJ2-1
TGTGCCAGTAGTCCCCCGGGGCAGGGGAGTAATGAGCAGTTCTTC
CASSPPGQGSNEQFF
>few|TRBV3-1|TRBD1|TRBJ1-1
TGTGCCAGCAGCCAGGGGACAGTGAACACTGAAGCTTTCTTT
CASSQGTVNTEAFF
>many|TRBV9|TRBD1|TRBJ2-3
TGTGCCAGCAGCACAGGGGTGGCTCTCACAGATACGCAGTATTTT
CASSTGVALTDTQYF
>many|TRBV7-2|-|TRBJ2-7
TGTGCCAGCAGCTTCCCCAGTGGGGAAAGGCAGTACTTC
CASSFPSGERQYF
>few|TRBV9|-|TRBJ1-1
TGTGCCAGCAGCGTAGGGTCCCGATTCTTCACTGAAGCTTTCTTT
CASSVGSRFFTEAFF
>-|TRBV12-3/TRBV12-4|-|TRBJ1-6
TGTGCCAGCAGTTTTTCAACGGGGCCCTATAATTCACCCCTCCACTTT
CASSFSTGPYNSPLHF
>many|TRBV20-1|TRBD2|TRBJ2-3
TGCAGTGCTAGGAGGGCCCGAGGTGGGACTAGCGGGAGCACAGATACGCAGTATTTT
CSARRARGGTSGSTDTQYF
>-|TRBV2|-|TRBJ2-1
TGTGCCAGCAATCGGGACTTATCGAACACCGGGGAGCAGTTCTTC
CASNRDLSNTGEQFF
>many|TRBV19|TRBD2|TRBJ2-1
TGTGCCAGTAGCTCCGGACTAGCGGGAGGTAGCGAGCAGTTCTTC
CASSSGLAGGSEQFF
>many|TRBV20-1|-|TRBJ2-1
TGCAGTGCTAGAGGGGGCTACAATGAGCAGTTCTTC
CSARGGYNEQFF
>many|TRBV30|-|TRBJ2-3
TGTGCCTCAACAGGGAGGGGGCGGGAGATAGATACGCAGTATTTT
CASTGRGREIDTQYF
>few|TRBV27|-|TRBJ2-1
TGTGCCAGCAGCGGGACCAGCGGGTACAATGAGCAGTTCTTC
CASSGTSGYNEQFF
>many|TRBV30|-|TRBJ2-7
TGTGCCTGGAGCGGTCTATCATCCTACGAGCAGTACTTC
CAWSGLSSYEQYF
>few|TRBV2|-|TRBJ1-2
TGTGCCAGCAGTGGATCCGCATTCTATGGCTACACCTTC
CASSGSAFYGYTF
>-|TRBV11-2|-|TRBJ1-3
TGTGCCGGCAGCTTAAGGGCGGGACCGAACACCATATATTTT
CAGSLRAGPNTIYF
>many|TRBV5-1|TRBD1|TRBJ2-7
TGCGCCAGCAGCTTGGTGGGACAGATCTACGAGCAGTACTTC
CASSLVGQIYEQYF
>-|TRBV7-8|-|TRBJ1-6
TGTGCCAGCAGCTCCCTGAGGACAGCAAATAATTCACCCCTCCACTTT
CASSSLRTANNSPLHF
>many|TRBV7-2|-|TRBJ2-7
TGTGCCAGCAGCTTTGACAGGAGCTCCTACGAGCAGTACTTC
CASSFDRSSYEQYF
>once|TRBV4-3|TRBD1|TRBJ2-7
TGCGCCAGCAGCCACGAACCGGGACAGGGGACCTACGAGCAGTACTTC
CASSHEPGQGTYEQYF
>-|TRBV5-1|TRBD1|TRBJ1-2
TGCGCCAGCAGCCCGACAGGGGCGCACGGAAACACCTTC
CASSPTGAHGNTF
>many|TRBV6-5|TRBD1|TRBJ1-5
TGTGCCAGCAGTTACAGGACAGGGGATCAGCCCCAGCATTTT
CASSYRTGDQPQHF
>many|TRBV10-3|-|TRBJ2-7
TGTGCCATCAGTGCAAGCCCGGGACGAGGATCCGAGCAGTACTTC
CAISASPGRGSEQYF
>-|TRBV5-1|TRBD2|TRBJ2-5
TGCGCCAGCAGCTTGTCTAGCGGGAGGGCCGGGGAGACCCAGTACTTC
CASSLSSGRAGETQYF
>few|TRBV6-2/TRBV6-3|-|TRBJ2-1
TGTGCCAGCAGTCACGGACGACTAGGAATGCAAAACAATGAGCAGTTCTTC
CASSHGRLGMQNNEQFF
>many|TRBV20-1|-|TRBJ2-3
TGCAGTGCTAGAGATCCGAAGAGGGGCACAGATACGCAGTATTTT
CSARDPKRGTDTQYF
>-|TRBV7-9|TRBD1|TRBJ1-4
TGTGCCAGCAGCCTGGGACAGGGTGTCGCGGGGTACAATGAAAAACTGTTTTTT
CASSLGQGVAGYNEKLFF
>many|TRBV11-2|TRBD2|TRBJ2-7
TGTGCCAGCAGCAAGAATAGCGGGGAATCCTACGAGCAGTACTTC
CASSKNSGESYEQYF
>many|TRBV19|-|TRBJ1-4
TGTGCCAGTAGTTTCCGGACAGACATTAATGAAAAACTGTTTTTT
CASSFRTDINEKLFF
>many|TRBV29-1|-|TRBJ2-3
TGCAGCGTTGGGTGGGGACAACGCACAGATACGCAGTATTTT
CSVGWGQRTDTQYF
>-|TRBV9|TRBD2|TRBJ2-1
TGTGTCAGCAGCCCGGGGGAGGGACTGGACCGAGGTCGCAATGAGCAGTTCTTC
CVSSPGEGLDRGRNEQFF
>many|TRBV29-1|TRBD2|TRBJ2-3
TGCAGCGCAAAAGGGACTAGCGGGAGGCTGGCAGATACGCAGTATTTT
CSAKGTSGRLADTQYF
>few|TRBV6-5|TRBD2|TRBJ2-1
TGTGCCAGCAGTCACCGTAGCGGGAGTGCCTACAATGAGCAGTTCTTC
CASSHRSGSAYNEQFF
>many|TRBV3-1|TRBD2|TRBJ2-5
TGTGCCAGCAGCCAAGGGTCGGGCGGGAGGGCCCGAGAGACCCAGTACTTC
CASSQGSGGRARETQYF
>few|TRBV6-5|TRBD2|TRBJ2-7
TGTGCCAGCAGTCGGGGGGGTCCCCCTTACGAGCAGTACTTC
CASSRGGPPYEQYF
>many|TRBV10-2|TRBD2|TRBJ2-5
TGCGCCAGCACCCATCTAGCGGGAGATGAGACCCAGTACTTC
CASTHLAGDETQYF
>many|TRBV5-6|-|TRBJ2-2
TGTGCCAGCAGCTCACCCGCCCAGGGGACTCGCTACACCGGGGAGCTGTTTTTT
CASSSPAQGTRYTGELFF
>few|TRBV5-4|-|TRBJ1-1
TGTGCCAGCAGCTTTAACACTGAAGCTTTCTTT
CASSFNTEAFF
>-|TRBV14|-|TRBJ2-7
TGTGCCAGCAGCCAAGGTCTGCTCACATCCTACGTGCCGTACTTC
CASSQGLLTSYVPYF
>many|TRBV7-3|TRBD1|TRBJ2-1
TGTGCCAGCAGCATAGGGTACAGGGGTACCAATGAGCAGTTCTTC
CASSIGYRGTNEQFF
>few|TRBV28|-|TRBJ1-5
TGTGCCAGCAGCCCGGGGGGCTTGGCAAATCAGCCCCAGCATTTT
CASSPGGLANQPQHF
>many|TRBV24-1|-|TRBJ2-5
TGTGCGGGGCTCGGGGGCCGTGACCAAGAGACCCAGTACTTC
CAGLGGRDQETQYF
>-|TRBV19|TRBD2|TRBJ2-3
TGTGCCAGTAGTGAGGGAGCTAGCGGGGACAATGAGCAGTATTTT
CASSEGASGDNEQYF
>many|TRBV7-9|-|TRBJ1-2
TGTGCCAGCAGCTTACAGGGCTATGGCTACACCTTC
CASSLQGYGYTF
>-|TRBV7-8|-|TRBJ1-1
TGTGCCAGCAGCTTAAGCAACCCTTTGCCCTCCACTGAAGCTTTCTTT
CASSLSNPLPSTEAFF
>many|TRBV9|-|TRBJ2-1
TGTGCCAGCAGCGTTGGGCGGGAGCAGTTCTTC
CASSVGREQFF
>many|TRBV20-1|-|TRBJ2-1
TGCAGTGCTAGGATCTTAGGACCGGGGGGCCATGAGCAGTTCTTC
CSARILGPGGHEQFF
>-|TRBV12-3/TRBV12-4|TRBD1|TRBJ1-6
TGTGCCAGCAGTGCACACAGGGGGAAGTCAGCTTCTTCGCCCCTCCACTTT
CASSAHRGKSASSPLHF
>-|TRBV7-9|-|TRBJ2-1
-
CASSFNRGYEQYFGPGNEQFF
>many|TRBV19|-|TRBJ2-7
TGTGCCAGTAGTCTCCGGACAGCCTACTACGAGCAGTACTTC
CASSLRTAYYEQYF
>many|TRBV28|-|TRBJ1-3
TGTGCCAGCAGTTCCCCGGGAGGATTGTTTGGAAACACCATATATTTT
CASSSPGGLFGNTIYF
>-|TRBV12-5|-|TRBJ1-5
TGTGCTAGTGGTTTGGCCCCAGCAGAGACCCAGCATTTT
CASGLAPAETQHF
>-|TRBV18|-|TRBJ1-1
TGTGCCAGCTCGCCACAGGTTGAAGCTTTCTTT
CASSPQVEAFF
>-|TRBV19|-|TRBJ1-2
TGTGCCAGTAGTATAGCAGGGGTCTATGGATTAGGCTACACCTTC
CASSIAGVYGLGYTF
>many|TRBV30|-|TRBJ2-5
TGTGCCTGGAGTCGCGGCGTGGGAGGCTTCCAAGAGACCCAGTACTTC
CAWSRGVGGFQETQYF
>-|TRBV19|TRBD2|TRBJ2-5
TGTGCCAGTAGTGTACGACTAGCGGGAGGGGAGACCCAGTACTTC
CASSVRLAGGETQYF
>many|TRBV19|TRBD2|TRBJ2-5
TGTGCCAGTAGTATAGGCGGGAGGCAAGAGACCCAGTACTTC
CASSIGGRQETQYF
>-|TRBV4-3|TRBD2|TRBJ2-1
TGCGCCAGCAGCCCAGGTCGCGGGAGCTCCTACAATGAGCAGTTCTTC
CASSPGRGSSYNEQFF